These 12 T cell receptor beta chains were sequenced from one sample in a study of blood T cell repertoires in COVID-19. TCRdb's copy holds only in-frame clones and misses some; the assay was immunoSEQ multiplex PCR. The top ten hold 0.94% of the sample, which has 250,000 to 300,000 clones, around 90% seen once. What was sequenced was peripheral blood. These receptors were collected from a woman between 35 and 50 years old who had recovered from COVID-19.

V and J are TRBV4-1 and TRBJ2-7, with 10 bases that match TRBD2. The CDR3 contains 16 residues. The germline V gene encodes CDR1 MGHRA and CDR2 YSYEKL. V gave up 0 bases and J gave up 2 bases; unmatched junction bases: 4. Written as DNA, the CDR3 is TGCGCCAGCAGCCAAGATAGCGGGAGGCAGACCTACGAGCAGTACTTC. This sequence encodes CASSQDSGRQTYEQYF.

The J gene is TRBJ1-1, the V gene TRBV7-2, with 7 bases aligning to TRBD1. Losses at the gene ends were 5 bases for V and 6 bases for J; bases not matched to a gene: 9. CDR1 is SGHTA, CDR2 FQGNSA, per germline. CDR3 length equals 14 residues. CDR3 nucleotides: TGTGCCAGCAGCATAAACAGGGGTTTGGCTGAAGCTTTCTTT. This gives the protein CASSINRGLAEAFF.

The rearrangement uses TRBV2 and TRBJ2-2; 7 bases are shared with TRBD1. After removal of 2 bases from V and 4 bases from J, the junction contained 1 base not matched to a gene. The CDR3 extends over 14 amino acids. Per the germline V gene, CDR1 is SNHLY and CDR2 is FYNNEI. The CDR3, as DNA: TGTGCCAGCAGTGAATGGGACAGCACCGGGGAGCTGTTTTTT. Amino acids: CASSEWDSTGELFF.

The chain recombines TRBV4-1 with TRBJ1-1; 7 bases agree with TRBD1. J was trimmed by 1 base and V by 2 bases; bases with no gene match: 1. The germline CDR1 and CDR2 sequences are MGHRA and YSYEKL. CDR3 length: 14 amino acids. The chain's CDR3 is CASSQRTGNTEAFF. For the CDR3, the DNA is TGCGCCAGCAGCCAAAGGACAGGGAACACTGAAGCTTTCTTT.

The rearrangement links TRBV4-2 to TRBJ2-3, with 9 bases fitting TRBD1. Germline V gene sequence: CDR1 LGHNA, CDR2 YNFKEQ. Unmatched junction bases numbered 6, after V lost 0 bases and J lost 2 bases. The CDR3 has 17 residues. The CDR3 DNA reads as TGTGCCAGCAGCCAAGAATCGGGACAGGGTATCACAGATACGCAGTATTTT. It yields the protein CASSQESGQGITDTQYF.

This chain uses TRBV13 with TRBJ2-1; 12 bases are a match to TRBD2. The J segment lost 0 bases and the V segment lost 4 bases, leaving 7 bases of the junction unmatched. Per the germline V gene, CDR1 is PRHDT and CDR2 is FYEKMQ (reference sequence). The length of the CDR3 is 18 residues. The CDR3 protein is CASSSLAGGKSSYNEQFF. The CDR3 DNA reads TGTGCCAGCAGCTCGCTAGCGGGAGGGAAGAGCTCCTACAATGAGCAGTTCTTC. Together with reference TRBV13 and TRBJ2-1, the CDR3 gives the full variable domain: AAGVIQSPRHLIKEKRETATLKCYPIPRHDTVYWYQQGPGQDPQFLISFYEKMQSDKGSIPDRFSAQQFSDYHSELNMSSLELGDSALYFCASSSLAGGKSSYNEQFFGPGTRLTVL.

J is TRBJ1-5 and V is TRBV6-1; D ambiguous. The CDR3 loop spans 15 amino acids. Trimming took 3 bases from V and 0 from J, leaving 9 bases between them. Germline V lookup: CDR1 MNHNS, CDR2 SASEGT. The CDR3 loop reads CASSEDGVSNQPQHF. Here the CDR3 DNA reads TGTGCCAGCAGTGAGGACGGGGTTAGCAATCAGCCCCAGCATTTT.

The rearrangement links TRBV18 to TRBJ2-7; 7 bases line up with TRBD1. The V gene's germline CDR1 is KGHSH and CDR2 LQKENI. The CDR3 extends over 17 amino acids. J gave up 0 bases and V 4 bases, and 12 bases lay outside the gene matches. The chain's CDR3 is CASSLSPTGTASYEQYF. The CDR3 bases are TGTGCCAGCTCACTCAGCCCGACCGGGACAGCCTCCTACGAGCAGTACTTC.

This rearrangement joins TRBV9 to TRBJ1-3, with TRBD1 identical over 7 bases. The germline V gene encodes CDR1 SGDLS and CDR2 YYNGEE. CDR3 length: 16 residues. V was clipped by 4 bases and J by 0 bases; unmatched bases: 7. As DNA, the CDR3 is TGTGCCAGCAGCCCGGCAGGGGGATTCTCTGGAAACACCATATATTTT. It translates to CASSPAGGFSGNTIYF.

The chain uses TRBV19 and TRBJ2-7, with 9 nucleotides matching TRBD2. In germline, CDR1 is LNHDA, CDR2 SQIVND (reference sequence). The CDR3 spans 15 residues. The junction had 8 bases not matched to a gene; V was cut back by 4 bases and J by 4 bases. The CDR3 here is CASSRAGGPVYEQYF. CDR3 nucleotides: TGTGCCAGTAGTAGGGCGGGAGGGCCAGTTTACGAGCAGTACTTC.

The V and J genes are TRBV4-2 and TRBJ2-3; 7 nucleotides align to TRBD2. The CDR3 is 14 amino acids. The germline CDR1 and CDR2 sequences are LGHNA and YNFKEQ. The trim removed 1 base at V and 6 bases at J, leaving 4 bases unmatched. CDR3 amino acids: CASSQGGEGDTQYF. Here the CDR3 DNA reads TGTGCCAGCAGCCAAGGAGGGGAGGGGGATACGCAGTATTTT.

This clone has just one count. The V call is TRBV11-2, the J call TRBJ2-7; 11 bases are a match to TRBD1. The germline V gene has CDR1 SGHAT and CDR2 FQNNGV. Germline trimming cut 5 bases from V and 5 bases from J; bases unmatched to any gene: 8. The CDR3 is made up of 15 amino acids. CDR3 amino acids: CASSPGTGGFNEQYF. DNA of the CDR3: TGTGCCAGCAGCCCCGGGACAGGGGGTTTCAACGAGCAGTACTTC.